The text below deals with one T cell receptor (beta chain). V was pared by 2 bases and J by 2 bases, with 6 bases between. In germline, CDR1 is GTSNPN, CDR2 SVGIG (reference sequence). This CDR3 is 12 amino acids long. This specimen belongs to a study of blood T cell repertoires in COVID-19. Repertoires were generated with immunoSEQ multiplex PCR, while TCRdb's copy carries only in-frame clones and drops some. The sample has about 81,000 clones, about 80% seen once; the top ten hold about an eighth. The J gene is TRBJ1-2, the V gene TRBV30; D remains ambiguous. This clonotype originated in a human donor in a cohort sampled during active COVID-19. Sequencing input: peripheral blood. The CDR3 here is CAWSLRNYGYTF. The DNA for the CDR3 is TGTGCCTGGAGTCTCAGGAACTATGGCTACACCTTC.